The 13 T cell receptor beta chains given below trace back to one sample, sequenced in a study of response to subunit inactivated influenza vaccine. A single record per CDR3 protein comes from TCRdb applying MiXCR to the RT-PCR reads. The data show approximately 730,000 distinct CDR3 sequences, approximately 14% seen once. Material: PBMCs from blood, obtained around two weeks before vaccination. The source is a man aged 45 to 65 who received an inactivated influenza vaccine.

This chain uses TRBV9 with TRBJ1-1; TRBD1 aligns across 10 bases. The CDR3 has 17 amino acids. V shed 2 bases and J 6 bases; nucleotides not matched to a gene: 13. The germline CDR1 and CDR2 sequences are SGDLS and YYNGEE. As DNA, the CDR3 is TGTGCCAGCAGCGTCAGAAGAGGGACAGGGGATGGTGCTGAAGCTTTCTTT. Its protein product is CASSVRRGTGDGAEAFF.

In its sample, this clonotype was seen once. The chain has TRBV6-2 or TRBV6-3 and TRBJ2-1, with 7 bases identical to TRBD2. Germline lookup yields CDR1 MNHEY and CDR2 SVGEGT. J gave up 7 bases and V 5 bases, and 14 bases lay outside the gene matches. The CDR3 totals 16 residues. The CDR3: CASSGGVGGSRNEQFF. The CDR3 DNA sequence: TGTGCCAGCAGTGGAGGGGTAGGCGGGAGTAGGAATGAGCAGTTCTTC.

This chain links TRBV24-1 with TRBJ2-5, with a weak D call TRBD1 (5 bases). The germline CDR1 and CDR2 sequences are KGHDR and SFDVKD. This CDR3 spans 14 amino acids. V lost 1 base, J lost 5 bases, and 10 bases lay in between. CDR3 loop: CATSDFQGGETQYF. CDR3 in DNA: TGTGCCACCAGTGATTTCCAGGGTGGTGAGACCCAGTACTTC.

This clonotype was seen at least ten times. The chain recombines TRBV29-1 with TRBJ2-5; possibly TRBD1 or TRBD2 for D (6 bases each). CDR1 and CDR2 (germline): SQVTM, ANQGSEA. V was shortened by 3 bases and J by 5 bases, with 13 bases between the two germline ends. The CDR3 sequence is 13 residues long. The CDR3 DNA is TGCAGCGTTGATGTGGGGGGCGGGGAGACCCAGTACTTC. It encodes CSVDVGGGETQYF.

This clonotype has more than one count but fewer than ten. The V call is TRBV4-3, the J call TRBJ1-2; TRBD1 might be the D (6 bases). Germline V lookup: CDR1 LGHNA, CDR2 YSLEER. The CDR3 is made up of 14 amino acids. The V end lost 0 bases, the J end lost 8 bases, and 13 bases lay between the germline ends. This chain's CDR3 is CASSQELGGYGYTF. As DNA, the CDR3 is TGCGCCAGCAGCCAAGAGTTGGGGGGCTACGGCTACACCTTC.

In its sample, this clonotype was seen a few times. The chain employs TRBV11-3 and TRBJ2-2; no reliable D call. The CDR3 extends over 15 amino acids. The germline gives CDR1 SGHNT, CDR2 YENEEA. V was shortened by 9 bases and J by 0 bases, with 14 bases between the two germline ends. CDR3 sequence reads: CASSSRLANTGELFF. In nucleotides, the CDR3 is TGTGCCAGTTCAAGCCGGCTAGCGAACACCGGGGAGCTGTTTTTT.

The table lists this clonotype with many counts. V is TRBV10-3 and J is TRBJ1-2; D remains ambiguous. Trimming removed 6 bases from V and 3 bases from J, with 8 bases in between. Germline CDR1 and CDR2: ENHRY and SYGVKD. The CDR3 runs to 12 residues. CDR3 in DNA: TGTGCCATCAGCAGAACATACTATGGCTACACCTTC. The encoded protein is CAISRTYYGYTF.

This clonotype was recorded once. A much larger clone lies a single base off, so this may be a read error. This chain joins TRBV18 and TRBJ2-5, with D uncertain. This CDR3 region has 13 residues. Germline assignment: CDR1 KGHSH and CDR2 LQKENI. The CDR3 coding sequence is TGTACCAGCTCACCACCTCTTAAAGAGACCCAGTACTTC. Protein sequence: CTSSPPLKETQYF. Full variable domain (remainder filled in from reference TRBV18 and TRBJ2-5): NAGVMQNPRHLVRRRGQEARLRCSPMKGHSHVYWYRQLPEEGLKFMVYLQKENIIDESGMPKERFSAEFPKEGPSILRIQQVVRGDSAAYFCTSSPPLKETQYFGPGTRLLVL.

This rearrangement joins TRBV4-2 to TRBJ2-7; 8 nucleotides align to TRBD2. With V trimmed by 5 bases and J by 5 bases, 8 bases remained unmatched. CDR1 LGHNA and CDR2 YNFKEQ come from the germline V gene. The length of the CDR3 is 14 residues. The CDR3 DNA is TGTGCCAGCAGCACGGGACTAGTATTCCACGAGCAGTACTTC. Translation gives CASSTGLVFHEQYF.

The V call is TRBV4-1, the J call TRBJ2-7; D might be TRBD2 (6 bases). Germline V gene sequence: CDR1 MGHRA, CDR2 YSYEKL. V was clipped by 6 bases and J by 4 bases, with 16 bases between them. The CDR3 length is 14 residues. The CDR3 sequence: CASRPEGGAYEQYF. For the CDR3, the DNA is TGCGCCAGCAGACCCGAAGGCGGGGCTTACGAGCAGTACTTC.

The chain links TRBV15 to TRBJ2-2; D gene ambiguous. The length of the CDR3 is 17 residues. V gave up 1 base and J gave up 0 bases, with 12 bases separating them. Germline-derived CDR1 and CDR2 are LNHNV and YYDKDF (reference sequence). The CDR3 DNA reads as TGTGCCACCAGCAGAGGTTGGAACTCTTCGAACACCGGGGAGCTGTTTTTT. It translates to CATSRGWNSSNTGELFF.

The chain carries TRBV19 and TRBJ2-1; TRBD2 matches 7 bases. This CDR3 is 14 amino acids long. CDR1 is LNHDA, CDR2 SQIVND, per germline (reference sequence). With 5 bases clipped from V and 8 bases from J, the junction kept 9 bases outside the gene matches. CDR3 loop: CASSLGLVVDEQFF. The CDR3 nucleotides are TGTGCCAGTAGTCTAGGACTAGTGGTGGATGAGCAGTTCTTC.

The CDR3, as DNA: TGTGCCAGCTCACCGCGGCAGGGAGGCGATTCACCCCTCCACTTT. Translation gives CASSPRQGGDSPLHF. The chain combines TRBV18 with TRBJ1-6, with TRBD1 as a possible D gene (5 bases). V was shortened by 3 bases and J by 8 bases, with 14 bases between the two germline ends. The CDR3 sequence is 15 residues long. Germline-derived CDR1 and CDR2 are KGHSH and LQKENI.